This T cell receptor beta chain was documented in a study of blood T cell repertoires in COVID-19. Turning to the study itself: Sites in the United States, Italy and Spain provided acute and convalescent COVID-19 samples. The cDNA or gDNA used as material had been derived from T cells, B-cell-depleted T cells, or PBMCs.

Method: immunoSEQ multiplex PCR; TCRdb's copy keeps in-frame clones and lacks some. The sample yields fewer than 350,000 clones, 80% to 90% seen once. Sequenced material: PBMCs or T cells enriched from blood (not recorded which). The TCR sequence derives from a woman between 40 and 50 years old with acute COVID-19.

CDR3 coding DNA: TGTGCCAGCGGGTTGACAGGGACGACTGAAGCTTTCTTT. Translated, it gives CASGLTGTTEAFF. The chain recombines TRBV12-3 or TRBV12-4 with TRBJ1-1; 7 bases match TRBD1. The CDR3 runs to 13 residues. Trimming took 8 bases from V and 5 from J; bases not matched to a gene: 8.